The present entry profiles one T cell receptor (beta chain) with its context. Its target antigen remains unknown. No quality values exist for individual bases; no much larger clone is one base distant. This entry comes from a study of cytomegalovirus exposure and HLA in healthy donors (dated by TCRdb to about 2017). Regarding the research as a whole: An earlier analysis of some 600 of the donors reported approximately 280 Gb of sequence data and 117 million unique TCR beta sequences obtained from approximately 180 million T cells. An early release covering 550 to 700 HLA-typed donors comprised about 300 gigabases of sequencing data and roughly 86 million unique TCR sequences. Of the 300 to 450 genotyped donors, 65% to 90% were placed in the genetic ancestry cluster associated with self-reported Caucasian donors. The study was designed to test whether signatures of past pathogen exposure could be identified by cataloging public T cell receptors. The study used immunosequencing to profile the T cell repertoires of several hundred subjects and linked those repertoires to cytomegalovirus serostatus. Along with the roughly 610-subject first cohort, a separate validation cohort of 120 different subjects was used. To predict cytomegalovirus infection status, the study combined high-throughput TCR immunosequencing, statistical association of individual TCRs with disease status, and machine learning. In a later analysis, previously published TCR beta repertoires from 666 donors were re-analyzed and high-resolution HLA genotyping was added so that TCR occurrence patterns could be studied. Rather than using new phenotypic data, the later analysis identified candidate immune exposures from TCR beta sequences and from how often those sequences occurred across donors. In an earlier analysis of a few hundred of the donors, high-throughput TCR beta sequencing was used to judge whether each TCR beta V gene segment behaved as functional or pseudogenic. Donor age, sex, ethnicity and CMV serostatus were compiled alongside the repertoire data. In a later genetic analysis, genome-wide SNP genotypes for about three fifths of the 666 donors were used, and that subset was treated as a discovery cohort. Every repertoire in the discovery cohort had been generated on one and the same sequencing platform. Class I and class II HLA loci were covered by the typing at four-digit resolution. The number of typed donors differed by locus: about 629-630 for A, B, C, DRB1 and DQB1; approximately 540 for DQA1; approximately 600 for DPA1; and 400 to 480 for DPB1. Several DR-DQ haplotypes were handled as single units for association and clustering, since linkage in the cohort was strong. Among under 450 genotyped donors of the cohort, an average of 235,054 unique TCR beta nucleotide sequences were sequenced per donor, roughly 20% of them non-productive.

The CDR3 contains 14 residues, cysteine and phenylalanine counted. Only CDR3 DNA is held: 42 bases, read in frame from base 1. V and J lose 5 bases and 0 bases, and a span of 7 bases separates them. CDR1 SEHNR and CDR2 FQNEAQ are derived from the germline V gene (reference sequence). Here is what the overall study found, with its caveats: A group of highly shared sequence variants was considered likely to be a technical artifact of the sequencing pipeline. A further reported finding was that TCR beta sequences accurately predicted the HLA-A and HLA-B alleles for most subjects in the first cohort. In this cohort, only TCR beta chains were sequenced, and detectable features were limited by the absence of alpha or paired-chain data. In a later genetic analysis, fewer N-insertions in productive TCRs were reported among donors in an Asian-associated ancestry cluster than the roughly 700-donor mean. A few of the identified cytomegalovirus-associated TCR beta chains were confirmed in vitro to be specific for cytomegalovirus antigens. Correlated functional status among segregating V segments might reflect linkage disequilibrium, but an unknown experimental factor could not be ruled out. A later genetic analysis associated a missense DCLRE1C variant with V-gene and J-gene trimming of TCR beta chains, and an independent cohort replicated the association. Some IMGT-functional V segments, including TRBV6-2 and TRBV6-3, could not be distinguished by the 87-base-pair reads and were therefore excluded. The only immune exposure information available for the cohort was CMV serostatus. At a false discovery rate of 0.05, a later analysis linked around 17,000 TCR beta sequences to specific HLA alleles. Roughly uniform sequencing depth across donors was assumed in presence/absence analyses, although this assumption may not hold. Because counts were too low, about 15 rarely observed V segments, including chromosome 9 orphons, were left out of the earlier analysis of over 550 of the donors. Compared with equally common non-associated chains, HLA-associated TCR beta chains in a later analysis were more clonally expanded and had lower generation probabilities. In an earlier analysis of over 550 of the donors, most TCR beta V segments were observed in productive rearrangements about 87% or about 30% of the time, broadly matching IMGT annotations. The authors suggested that the approach could potentially be extended to other disease states and immunological phenotypes. Several of the top co-occurrence clusters appeared to be linked to parvovirus B19, influenza, CMV and Epstein-Barr virus, according to a later analysis. According to a later analysis, TCR association rates differed among HLA loci, with DRB1 alleles showing the most associated TCRs and HLA-C alleles showing the fewest. Assigning TCR associations to individual alleles was difficult when HLA alleles, especially DR and DQ, strongly co-occurred. Because HLA typing was missing for some donors at each locus, association tests included only the typed subset. Most CMV-associated TCR beta chains appeared to be HLA-restricted in a later analysis, and the HLA associations seemed to be driven largely by CMV exposure. In both the original and validation cohorts, the classifier was reported to diagnose cytomegalovirus status with high specificity and sensitivity. In the study, some 160 TCR beta chains were listed as associated with cytomegalovirus. Across donors, most TCR sequences were observed very rarely, whereas some public TCRs were present in many individuals.

Libraries were prepared through the immunoSEQ multiplex PCR assay. For the multiplex PCR, a mixture combining 60 forward primers for TCR Vbeta segments and 13 reverse primers for TCR Jbeta segments was used. Amplification of the CDR3 region of rearranged TCR beta genes was performed with a multiplex PCR assay on genomic DNA. The Illumina HiSeq System was used to sequence the amplified TCR beta libraries as 87-base-pair reads. Processing in the source paper ran as follows. A later analysis counted approximately 74 million unique TCR beta chains across the 690 or so repertoires, and roughly 11 million of these chains were shared by at least two donors. Raw reads were error-corrected and collapsed into unique sequences with a nearest-neighbor algorithm that merged closely related sequences to remove PCR and sequencing errors. To assign V, D and J gene segments, CDR3 sequences were aligned to IMGT reference sequences. For a sequence to be retained, at least a six-nucleotide match to both a V gene segment and a J gene segment was required. A rearrangement counted as productive if the CDR3 had no stop codons and remained in frame with V and J, and every other rearrangement counted as non-productive. Following IMGT convention, CDR3 was defined as the stretch from the second conserved V-encoded cysteine up to the conserved J-encoded phenylalanine. In an earlier analysis of more than 550 of the donors, sequences lacking an unambiguous match to a single V gene segment were excluded. An earlier analysis of about 590 of the donors classified V segments as functional when productive rearrangements were above 56.7% and as segregating when the standard deviation between donors was above 5%. A statistical classification framework was built for diagnosing cytomegalovirus status from the catalog of TCR beta chain sequences. In a later analysis, TCR nucleotide sequences were compared against IMGT/GENE-DB human TR gene sequences so that V and J genes could be assigned. The TCRdist pipeline was used in a later analysis to assign CDR3 sequences and most-parsimonious VDJ recombination scenarios. In a later analysis, each TCR beta chain was defined by its CDR3 amino acid sequence together with its V-gene family, and reads lacking a unique V-gene family were excluded. A later analysis removed several hundred highly shared, low-generation-probability nucleotide sequences to deal with suspected cross-contamination and a sequencing artifact. For each public chain, a later analysis derived a clonal expansion index from normalized ranks of inferred template counts within each repertoire. In a later analysis, generation probabilities were computed with a VDJ recombination model fitted to out-of-frame rearrangements, and the resulting probabilities were checked against IGoR. In a later analysis, TCR-TCR, TCR-HLA and TCR-CMV co-occurrence was scored with hypergeometric tests, and a repertoire-size bias correction was applied to TCR pairs. In a later analysis, false discovery rates were estimated by permuting HLA or CMV assignments 20 times. A later analysis grouped co-occurring TCRs with DBSCAN, adding TCRdist sequence similarity when clustering within HLA-allele-positive subsets. Repertoires with fewer than 30,000 or more than 120,000 public chains, plus five repertoires with anomalous nucleotide sharing, were excluded from co-occurrence clustering. TCRdb took over this immuneACCESS table, retaining in-frame rearrangements with V and J assigned. Such tables are incomplete; in checked studies, under half of the missing clones stem from an unresolved V gene, and the remainder is unexplained. V and J calls and clone size are copied from that table; D and trimming were computed from the DNA. The table for this sample lists 120,000 or so clones; 77% of them were counted only once. In total, the top ten clones hold under 7% of the sample.

In total, 666 healthy bone marrow donors made up the cohort. At the time of sampling, all cohort members were nominally healthy, though unrecorded immune exposures were likely present. The donor tested CMV seropositive and was one of the 289 seropositive cohort members. A peripheral blood sample was collected from each donor, and TCR beta sequencing was performed on peripheral blood mononuclear cells. The Qiagen DNeasy Blood Extraction Kit was used to extract genomic DNA from the blood cell samples. Rearrangement joined TRBV7-9 to TRBJ2-2, with no confident D gene call. The sample consisted of PBMCs. This clonotype originated in a man aged 18 to 30 in good health and CMV-seropositive. CDR3 loop: CASSPQANTGELFF. The base sequence is TGTGCCAGCAGCCCACAAGCGAACACCGGGGAGCTGTTTTTT.